This T cell receptor beta chain stems from a study of patients and donors after allogeneic stem cell transplantation (dated by TCRdb to the early 2020s). Library construction relied on RT-PCR. Instrument on record: NextSeq 550. TCRdb reprocessing: public reads trimmed at Q25 with fastp, clones called with MiXCR, in-frame beta chains kept. All rows with the same CDR3 protein become a single entry with the most common DNA and genes. Across this sample there are approximately 160,000 distinct CDR3 sequences, with 24% seen only once. The ten most abundant clones make up roughly 25% of the sample. This clonotype was observed a few times. Which antigen it targets is not known. No much larger clonotype is one base removed from it; base qualities were not supplied. The TCR comes from a human donor who was either an allogeneic HSCT recipient or a stem cell or donor lymphocyte infusion donor (not recorded which). It is not recorded whose cells these are; they may come from a transplant donor. The sequencing input was blood, either unsorted or a sorted T cell fraction (not recorded which).

The CDR3: CASSISLLNQPQHF. The DNA sequence is given as TGTGCCAGTAGTATAAGCCTCTTGAATCAGCCCCAGCATTTT. This chain joins TRBV19 to TRBJ1-5; the D gene remains uncertain. CDR3 length: 14 amino acids, cysteine to phenylalanine. Just the 42-base CDR3 DNA is kept, in frame starting at base 1. V sheds 2 bases and J sheds 4 bases, leaving 9 bases between their ends. The germline V gene encodes CDR1 LNHDA and CDR2 SQIVND (reference sequence).